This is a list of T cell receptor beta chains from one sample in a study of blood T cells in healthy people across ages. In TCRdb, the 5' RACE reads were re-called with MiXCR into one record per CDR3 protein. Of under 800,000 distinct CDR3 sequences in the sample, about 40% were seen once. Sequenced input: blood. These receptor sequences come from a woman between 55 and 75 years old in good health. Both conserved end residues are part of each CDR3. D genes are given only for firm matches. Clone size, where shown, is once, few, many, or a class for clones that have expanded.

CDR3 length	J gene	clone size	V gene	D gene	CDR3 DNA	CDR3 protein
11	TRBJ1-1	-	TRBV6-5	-	TGTGCCAGCAGCGCTAACACTGAAGCTTTCTTT	CASSANTEAFF
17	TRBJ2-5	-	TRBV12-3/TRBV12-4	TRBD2	TGTGCCAGCAGTCCACGGACTAGCGGGAGGCCTCAATGGGAGCAGTACTTC	CASSPRTSGRPQWEQYF
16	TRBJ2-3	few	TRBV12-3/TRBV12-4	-	TGTGCCAGCAGGTTTCTAGCGTCCTATAGCACAGATACGCAGTATTTT	CASRFLASYSTDTQYF
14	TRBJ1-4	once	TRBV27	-	TGTGCCAGCAGTTATGCAGGAGGTGGGGAAAAACTGTTTTTT	CASSYAGGGEKLFF
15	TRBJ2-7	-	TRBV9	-	TGTGCCAGCAGCGTGGACCCAGTCGGCGCCTACGAGCAGTACTTC	CASSVDPVGAYEQYF
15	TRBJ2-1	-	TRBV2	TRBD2	TGTGCCAGCACCCGGACTAGCGGAGGAGACAATGAGCAGTTCTTC	CASTRTSGGDNEQFF
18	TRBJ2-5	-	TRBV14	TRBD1	TGTGCCAGCAGCGCACCGGGACAGGGAAAGGGCCCCCAAGAGACCCAGTACTTC	CASSAPGQGKGPQETQYF
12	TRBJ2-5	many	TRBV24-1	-	TGTGCCACCAGTGATCGGAGTTGGACCCAGTACTTC	CATSDRSWTQYF
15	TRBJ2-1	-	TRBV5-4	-	TGTGCCAGCAGCGTGGACAGACCCTCCTACAATGAGCAGTTCTTC	CASSVDRPSYNEQFF
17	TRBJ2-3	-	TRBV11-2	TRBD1	TGTGCCAGCAGCCTCGGACAGGGGTCGACAAACACAGATACGCAGTATTTT	CASSLGQGSTNTDTQYF
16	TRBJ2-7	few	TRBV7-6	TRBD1	TGTGCCAGCAGCTTGGGGGCCAAGCAGGGGGTTTACGAGCAGTACTTC	CASSLGAKQGVYEQYF
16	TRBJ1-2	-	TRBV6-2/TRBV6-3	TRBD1	TGTGCCAGCAGTTCCCCGACAGGGGGCGAGAGGGATGGCTACACCTTC	CASSSPTGGERDGYTF
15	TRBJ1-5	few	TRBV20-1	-	TGCAGTGCTAGAGATCGAGCGGGGGGGGGTCAGCCCCAGCATTTT	CSARDRAGGGQPQHF
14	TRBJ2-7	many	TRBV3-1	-	TGTGCCAGCAGCCAAGAAGGGGTGCTCTACGAGCAGTACTTC	CASSQEGVLYEQYF
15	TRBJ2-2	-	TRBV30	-	TGTGCCTGGAATAGGGGCATAGCGAACACCGGGGAGCTGTTTTTT	CAWNRGIANTGELFF
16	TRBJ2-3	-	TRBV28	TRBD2	TGTGCCAGCAGCTCAATAGCGGGAACTCCCCCAGATACGCAGTATTTT	CASSSIAGTPPDTQYF
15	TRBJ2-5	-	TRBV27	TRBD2	TGTGCCAGCAGGCAACTAGCGGGGGCTCAAGAGACCCAGTACTTC	CASRQLAGAQETQYF
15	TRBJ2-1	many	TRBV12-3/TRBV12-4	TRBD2	TGTGCCAGCAGTTTAGAACTGCGGGAGGGAGTTGAGCAGTTCTTC	CASSLELREGVEQFF
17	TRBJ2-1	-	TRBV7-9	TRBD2	TGTGCCAGCAGCGAGCGACTAGCGGGGGGCAACGGAGATGAGCAGTTCTTC	CASSERLAGGNGDEQFF
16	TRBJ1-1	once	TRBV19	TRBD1	TGTGCCAGTAGTACTGGGACAGGGGCAAGTGGGACTGAAGCTTTCTTT	CASSTGTGASGTEAFF
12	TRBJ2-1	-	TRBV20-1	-	TGCAGTGCTATTTTAGGTTACAATGAGCAGTTCTTC	CSAILGYNEQFF
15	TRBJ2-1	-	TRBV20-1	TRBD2	TGCAGTGCTAGAGATTGGACTAGCGGGAGTTATGAGCAGTTCTTC	CSARDWTSGSYEQFF
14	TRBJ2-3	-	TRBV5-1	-	TGCGCCAGCAGCTTGTGGACTAACACAGATACGCAGTATTTT	CASSLWTNTDTQYF
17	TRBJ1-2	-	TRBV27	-	TGTGCCAGCAGTTCGAATCTTCCCACAAGGGGAGGCTATGGCTGCACCTTC	CASSSNLPTRGGYGCTF
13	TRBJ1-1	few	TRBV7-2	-	TGTGCCAGCAACGGTGACCGGAACACTGAAGCTTTCTTT	CASNGDRNTEAFF
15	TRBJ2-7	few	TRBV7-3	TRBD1	TGTGCCAGCAGCTTAGACAGGGGACCCTACAATGAGCAGTACTTC	CASSLDRGPYNEQYF
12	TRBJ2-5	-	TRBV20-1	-	TGCAGTGCTACCCCGGGGGGCTTGGAGCAGTACTTC	CSATPGGLEQYF
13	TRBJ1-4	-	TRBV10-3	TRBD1	TGTGCCATCAGAGAACAGGGGAATGAAAAACTGTTTTTT	CAIREQGNEKLFF
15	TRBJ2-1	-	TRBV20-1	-	TGCAGTGCTGGCCCCAGGGGAAAGGCCTCCAATGAGCAGTTCTTC	CSAGPRGKASNEQFF
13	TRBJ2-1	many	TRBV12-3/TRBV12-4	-	TGTGCCAGCAGTCCCTCCGTTTACAATGAGCAGTTCTTC	CASSPSVYNEQFF
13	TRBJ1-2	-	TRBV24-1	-	TGTGCCACCAGGGCAAACGCTGACTATGGCTACACCTTC	CATRANADYGYTF
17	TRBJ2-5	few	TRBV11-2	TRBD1	TGTGCCAGCAGCCAGAACTTTAACAGGGGGCGACGGGAGACCCAGTACTTC	CASSQNFNRGRRETQYF
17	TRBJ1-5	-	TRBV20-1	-	TGCAGTGCTTCACGGGCAGGGGTGGAGGTGGGCAATCAGCCCCAGCATTTT	CSASRAGVEVGNQPQHF
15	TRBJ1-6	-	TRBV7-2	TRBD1	TGTGCCAGCAGCCCAGGGGGACAGGGAACTTCACCCCTCCACTTT	CASSPGGQGTSPLHF
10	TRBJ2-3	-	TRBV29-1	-	TGCAGCTCCCTCACAGATACGCAGTATTTT	CSSLTDTQYF
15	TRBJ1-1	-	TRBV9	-	TGTGCCAGCAGCGTACCACCGTTCATGAACACTGAAGCTTTCTTT	CASSVPPFMNTEAFF
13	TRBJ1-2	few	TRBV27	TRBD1	TGTGCCAGCAGTTTAGAGGGGGCTGCGGGCTACACCTTC	CASSLEGAAGYTF
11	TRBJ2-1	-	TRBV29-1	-	TGCAGCGTTGTCCGCTTGAATGAGCAGTTCTTC	CSVVRLNEQFF
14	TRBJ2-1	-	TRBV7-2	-	TGTGCCAGCAGATCCGGGATCTGGAACAATGAGCAGTTCTTC	CASRSGIWNNEQFF
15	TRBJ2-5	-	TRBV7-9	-	TGTGCCAGCAGCTTCCACCTGGGGGGTCAAGAGACCCAGTACTTC	CASSFHLGGQETQYF
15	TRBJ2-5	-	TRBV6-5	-	TGTGCCAGCAGTTCCGCCGGGAGCTGGGGAGAGACCCAGTACTTC	CASSSAGSWGETQYF
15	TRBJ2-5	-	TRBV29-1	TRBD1	TGCAGCGTAGCTCCGGGACAGGGATCCTTCAAGACCCAGTACTTC	CSVAPGQGSFKTQYF
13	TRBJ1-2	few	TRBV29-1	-	TGCAGCGTTGTAGGCAGGGAGGTCTATGGCTACACCTTC	CSVVGREVYGYTF
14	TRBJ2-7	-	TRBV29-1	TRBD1	TGCAGCGCCAACCCCGGGACAGGGTCCTACGAGCAGTACTTC	CSANPGTGSYEQYF
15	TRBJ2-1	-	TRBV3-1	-	TGTGCCAGCAGCCAAGTCCGCGGAGAGTACAATGAGCAGTTCTTC	CASSQVRGEYNEQFF
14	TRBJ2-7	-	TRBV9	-	TGTGCCAGCAGCGTAGCCGCAAGCGGTTACGAGCAGTACTTC	CASSVAASGYEQYF
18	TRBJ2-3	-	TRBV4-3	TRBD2	TGCGCCAGCAGCCAAGATTTAGGGAAGCGGGAGGGAAGTGGTACGCAGTATTTT	CASSQDLGKREGSGTQYF
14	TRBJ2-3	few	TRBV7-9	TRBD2	TGTGCCAGCAGCTCTAGCGGGGTCACAGATACGCAGTATTTT	CASSSSGVTDTQYF
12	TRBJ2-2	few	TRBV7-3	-	TGTGCCAGCGGACCGAACACCGGGGAGCTGTTTTTT	CASGPNTGELFF
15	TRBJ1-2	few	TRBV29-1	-	TGCAGCGTTGAAGCCCCAGCAGGGAGGGACTATGGCTACACCTTC	CSVEAPAGRDYGYTF
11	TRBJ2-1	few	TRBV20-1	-	TGCAGTGCTAGACTAGCCAATGAGCAGTTCTTC	CSARLANEQFF
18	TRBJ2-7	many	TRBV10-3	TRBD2	TGTGCCATCAGGCCAGAGTGGGGACTAGCGGGAGACTCCTACGAGCAGTACTTC	CAIRPEWGLAGDSYEQYF
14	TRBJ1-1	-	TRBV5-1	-	TGCGCCAGCAGCATCTCGGGGCTGAACACTGAAGCTTTCTTT	CASSISGLNTEAFF
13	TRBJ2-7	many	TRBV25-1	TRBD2	TGTGCCAGCAGTCCTACGGGAGGGACCGAGCAGTACTTC	CASSPTGGTEQYF
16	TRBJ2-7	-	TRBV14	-	TGTGCCAGCAGCCATAGGGAGTCGGCGGGACGCGGTGAGCAGTACTTC	CASSHRESAGRGEQYF
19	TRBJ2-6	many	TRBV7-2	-	TGTGCCAGCAGCTTAGGGCTTGTACAGCCCTGGTCTGGGGCCAACGTCCTGACTTTC	CASSLGLVQPWSGANVLTF
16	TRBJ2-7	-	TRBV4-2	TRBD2	TGTGCCAGCAGCCAAACGACTAGCGGAGCCTCCTACGAGCAGTACTTC	CASSQTTSGASYEQYF